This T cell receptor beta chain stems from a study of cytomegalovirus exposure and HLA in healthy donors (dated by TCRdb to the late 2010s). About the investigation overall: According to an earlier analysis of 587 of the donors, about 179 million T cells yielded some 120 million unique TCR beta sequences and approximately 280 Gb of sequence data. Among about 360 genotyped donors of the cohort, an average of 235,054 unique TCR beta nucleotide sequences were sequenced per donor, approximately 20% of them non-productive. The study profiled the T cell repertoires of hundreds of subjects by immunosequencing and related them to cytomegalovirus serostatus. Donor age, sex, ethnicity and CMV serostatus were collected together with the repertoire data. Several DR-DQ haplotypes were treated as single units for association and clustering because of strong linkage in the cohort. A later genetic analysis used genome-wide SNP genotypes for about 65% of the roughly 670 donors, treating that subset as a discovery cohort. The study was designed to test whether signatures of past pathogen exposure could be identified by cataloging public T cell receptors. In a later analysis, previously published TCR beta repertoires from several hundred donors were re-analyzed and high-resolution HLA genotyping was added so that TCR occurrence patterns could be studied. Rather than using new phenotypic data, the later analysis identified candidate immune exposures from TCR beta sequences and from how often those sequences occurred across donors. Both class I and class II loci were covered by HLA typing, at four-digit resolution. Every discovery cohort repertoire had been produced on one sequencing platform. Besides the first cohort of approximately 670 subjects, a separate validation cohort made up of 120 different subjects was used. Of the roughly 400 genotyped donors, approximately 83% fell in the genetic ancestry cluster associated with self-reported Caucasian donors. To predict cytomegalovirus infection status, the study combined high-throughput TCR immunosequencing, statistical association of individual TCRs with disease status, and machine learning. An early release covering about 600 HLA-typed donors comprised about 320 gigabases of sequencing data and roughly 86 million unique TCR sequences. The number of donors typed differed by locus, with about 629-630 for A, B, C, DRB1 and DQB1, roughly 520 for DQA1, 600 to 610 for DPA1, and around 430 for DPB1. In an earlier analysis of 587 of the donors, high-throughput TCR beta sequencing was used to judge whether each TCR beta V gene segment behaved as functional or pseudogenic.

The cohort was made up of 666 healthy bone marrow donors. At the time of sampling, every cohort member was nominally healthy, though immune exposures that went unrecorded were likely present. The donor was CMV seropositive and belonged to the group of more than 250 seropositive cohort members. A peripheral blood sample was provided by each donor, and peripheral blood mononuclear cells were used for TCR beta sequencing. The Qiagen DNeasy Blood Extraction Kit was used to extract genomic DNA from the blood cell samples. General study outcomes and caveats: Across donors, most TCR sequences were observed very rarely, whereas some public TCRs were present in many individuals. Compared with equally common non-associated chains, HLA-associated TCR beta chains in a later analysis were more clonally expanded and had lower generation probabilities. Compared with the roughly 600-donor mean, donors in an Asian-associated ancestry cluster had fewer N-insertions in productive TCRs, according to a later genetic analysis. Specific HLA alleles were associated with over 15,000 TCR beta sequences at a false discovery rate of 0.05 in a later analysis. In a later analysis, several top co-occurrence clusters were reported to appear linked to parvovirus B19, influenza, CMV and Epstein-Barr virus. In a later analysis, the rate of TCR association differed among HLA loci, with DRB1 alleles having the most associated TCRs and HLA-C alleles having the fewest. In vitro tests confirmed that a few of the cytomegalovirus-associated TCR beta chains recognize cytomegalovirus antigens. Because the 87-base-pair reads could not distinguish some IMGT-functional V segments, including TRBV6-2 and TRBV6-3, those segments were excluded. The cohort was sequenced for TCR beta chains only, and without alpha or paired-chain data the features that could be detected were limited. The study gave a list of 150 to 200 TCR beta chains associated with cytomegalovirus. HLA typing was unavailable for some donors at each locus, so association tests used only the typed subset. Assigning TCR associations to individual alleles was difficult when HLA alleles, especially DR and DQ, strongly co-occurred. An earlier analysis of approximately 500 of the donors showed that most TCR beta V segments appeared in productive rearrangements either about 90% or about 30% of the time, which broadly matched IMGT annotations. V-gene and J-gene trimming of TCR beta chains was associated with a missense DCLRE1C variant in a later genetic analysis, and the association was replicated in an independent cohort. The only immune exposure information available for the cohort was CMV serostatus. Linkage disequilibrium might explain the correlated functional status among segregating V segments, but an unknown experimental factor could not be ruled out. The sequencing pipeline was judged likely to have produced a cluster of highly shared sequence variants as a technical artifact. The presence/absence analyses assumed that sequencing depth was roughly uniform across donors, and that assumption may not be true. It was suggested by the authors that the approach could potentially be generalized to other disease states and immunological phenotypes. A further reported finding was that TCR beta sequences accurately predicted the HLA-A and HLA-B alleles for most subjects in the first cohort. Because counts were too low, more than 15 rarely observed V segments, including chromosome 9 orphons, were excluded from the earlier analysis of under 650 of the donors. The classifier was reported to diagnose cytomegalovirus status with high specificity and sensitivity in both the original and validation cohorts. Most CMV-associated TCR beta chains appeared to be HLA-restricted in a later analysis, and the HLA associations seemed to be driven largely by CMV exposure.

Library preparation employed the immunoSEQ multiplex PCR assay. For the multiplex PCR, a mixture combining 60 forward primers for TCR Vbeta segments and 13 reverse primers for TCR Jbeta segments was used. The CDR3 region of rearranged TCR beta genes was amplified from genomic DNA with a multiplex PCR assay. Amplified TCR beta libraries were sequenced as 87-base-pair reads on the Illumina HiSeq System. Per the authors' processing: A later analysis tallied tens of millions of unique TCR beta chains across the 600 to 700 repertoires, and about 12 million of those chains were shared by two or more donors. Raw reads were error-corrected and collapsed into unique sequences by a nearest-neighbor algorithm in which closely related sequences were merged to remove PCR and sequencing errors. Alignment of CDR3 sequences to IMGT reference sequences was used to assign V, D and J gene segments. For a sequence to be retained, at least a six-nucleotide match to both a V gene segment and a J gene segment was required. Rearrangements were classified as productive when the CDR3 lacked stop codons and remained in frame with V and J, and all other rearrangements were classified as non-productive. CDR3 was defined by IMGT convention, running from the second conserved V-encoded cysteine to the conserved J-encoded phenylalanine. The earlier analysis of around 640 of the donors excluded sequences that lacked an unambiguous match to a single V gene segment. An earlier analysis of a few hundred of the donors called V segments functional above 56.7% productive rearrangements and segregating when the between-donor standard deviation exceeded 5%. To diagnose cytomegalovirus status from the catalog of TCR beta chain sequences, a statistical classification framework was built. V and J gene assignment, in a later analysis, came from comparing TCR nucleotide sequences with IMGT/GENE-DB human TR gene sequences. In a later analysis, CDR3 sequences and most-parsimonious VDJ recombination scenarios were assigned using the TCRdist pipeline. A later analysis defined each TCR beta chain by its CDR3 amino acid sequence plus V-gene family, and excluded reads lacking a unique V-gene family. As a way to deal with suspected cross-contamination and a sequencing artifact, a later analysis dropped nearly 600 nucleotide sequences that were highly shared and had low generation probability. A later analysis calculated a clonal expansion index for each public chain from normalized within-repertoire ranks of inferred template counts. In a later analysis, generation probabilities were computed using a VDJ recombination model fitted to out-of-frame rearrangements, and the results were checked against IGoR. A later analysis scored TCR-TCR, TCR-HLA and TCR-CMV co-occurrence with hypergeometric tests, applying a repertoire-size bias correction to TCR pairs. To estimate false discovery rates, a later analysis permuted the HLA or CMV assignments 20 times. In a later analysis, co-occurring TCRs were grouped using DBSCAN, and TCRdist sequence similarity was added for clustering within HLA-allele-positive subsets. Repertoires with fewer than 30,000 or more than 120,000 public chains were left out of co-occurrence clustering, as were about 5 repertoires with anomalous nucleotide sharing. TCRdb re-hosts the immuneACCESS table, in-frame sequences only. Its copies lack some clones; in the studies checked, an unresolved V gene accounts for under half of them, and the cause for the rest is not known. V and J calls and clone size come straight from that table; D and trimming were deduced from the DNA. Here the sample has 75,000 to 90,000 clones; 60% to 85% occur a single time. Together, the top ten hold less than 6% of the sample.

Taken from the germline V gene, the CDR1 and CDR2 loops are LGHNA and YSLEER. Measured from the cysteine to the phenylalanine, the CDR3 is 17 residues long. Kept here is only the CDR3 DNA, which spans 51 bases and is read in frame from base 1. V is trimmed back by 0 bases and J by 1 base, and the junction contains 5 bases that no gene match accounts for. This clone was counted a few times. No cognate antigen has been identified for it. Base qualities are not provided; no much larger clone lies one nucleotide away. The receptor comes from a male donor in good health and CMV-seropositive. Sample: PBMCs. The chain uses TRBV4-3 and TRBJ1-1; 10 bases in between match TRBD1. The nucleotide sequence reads TGCGCCAGCAGCCAAGATACCCGACAGGGGGCGAACACTGAAGCTTTCTTT. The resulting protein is CASSQDTRQGANTEAFF.